What follows are 7 T cell receptor beta chains derived from one specimen sequenced in a study of T cell changes during pregnancy in multiple sclerosis. Repertoires were generated with immunoSEQ multiplex PCR, while TCRdb's copy carries only in-frame clones and drops some. The sample includes around 33,000 clones, around nine tenths of them seen just once. The starting material was CD8+ T cells from peripheral blood mononuclear cells, obtained in the third trimester of pregnancy. The receptors were sampled from a female donor with multiple sclerosis, enrolled in a pregnancy study.

The chain combines TRBV9 with TRBJ1-3, with D tentatively TRBD1 (6 bases). CDR3 length: 16 residues. Germline V lookup: CDR1 SGDLS, CDR2 YYNGEE. The germline V and J ends were trimmed by 3 bases and 0 bases, with 13 bases remaining between them. The CDR3 loop reads CASSDQTGSSGNTIYF. DNA of the CDR3: TGTGCCAGCAGCGACCAAACAGGGAGCTCTGGAAACACCATATATTTT.

The J gene is TRBJ2-1, the V gene TRBV4-3; D is unresolved. CDR3 length: 16 residues. The germline V gene encodes CDR1 LGHNA and CDR2 YSLEER. V shed 0 bases and J shed 1 base, with 10 bases lying between them. CDR3 region: CASSQDLEASYNEQFF. The CDR3 DNA sequence: TGCGCCAGCAGCCAAGATCTTGAGGCTTCCTACAATGAGCAGTTCTTC.

The rearrangement links TRBV14 to TRBJ1-1, with D possibly TRBD1 on 6 matching bases. Germline V gene lookup returns CDR1 SGHDN and CDR2 FVKESK. Trimming shortened V by 1 base and J by 0 bases, and 15 bases separated the two germline ends. This CDR3 has 17 amino acids. Here the CDR3 reads CASSQGWDTNMNTEAFF. The CDR3, as DNA: TGTGCCAGCAGCCAAGGCTGGGACACCAACATGAACACTGAAGCTTTCTTT.

This chain uses TRBV6-1 with TRBJ2-7, with D possibly matching TRBD1 (6 bases). The CDR3 length is 13 residues. Germline-derived CDR1 and CDR2 are MNHNS and SASEGT. V was cut by 3 bases and J by 7 bases, with 13 bases left in between. The CDR3 coding sequence is TGTGCCAGCAGTGAGTGGGGGCTAGGGGAGCAGTACTTC. It is translated as CASSEWGLGEQYF.

The V gene is TRBV5-5, the J gene TRBJ1-4; 10 bases are shared with TRBD1. CDR1 is SGHKS, CDR2 YYEKEE, per germline (reference sequence). Germline trimming cut 4 bases from V and 0 bases from J; bases unmatched to any gene: 6. This CDR3 spans 17 amino acids. The CDR3: CASSGQGGPATNEKLFF. The CDR3 DNA reads as TGTGCCAGCAGCGGACAGGGGGGCCCTGCAACTAATGAAAAACTGTTTTTT. Full variable domain (missing parts from reference TRBV5-5 and TRBJ1-4): DAGVTQSPTHLIKTRGQQVTLRCSPISGHKSVSWYQQVLGQGPQFIFQYYEKEERGRGNFPDRFSARQFPNYSSELNVNALLLGDSALYLCASSGQGGPATNEKLFFGSGTQLSVL.

The chain uses TRBV7-9 and TRBJ1-1; D uncertain. Deletions cut 2 bases from V and 1 base from J, with 8 bases between. Germline V gene lookup returns CDR1 SEHNR and CDR2 FQNEAQ (reference sequence). This CDR3 is 14 amino acids long. Here the CDR3 reads CASSLWPENTEAFF. The CDR3 DNA is TGTGCCAGCAGCTTATGGCCTGAGAACACTGAAGCTTTCTTT.

V and J are TRBV27 and TRBJ1-6; 7 bases are shared with TRBD1. In germline, CDR1 is MNHEY, CDR2 SMNVEV (reference sequence). The CDR3 sequence is 14 residues long. Trimming at V came to 6 bases and at J to 9 bases, leaving 8 bases not matched to a gene. CDR3 residues: CASSPGTEGSPLHF. CDR3 bases: TGTGCCAGCAGCCCCGGGACAGAGGGTTCACCCCTCCACTTT.